The 10 T cell receptor beta chains given below trace back to one sample, sequenced in a study of T cells in Graves' hyperthyroidism and ophthalmopathy. Researchers took RNA transcripts and amplified the TCR beta CDR3 regions from them. HTBI primers were used for first-round RT-PCR of the TCR CDR3. TCRdb redid the calling of the multiplex PCR reads with MiXCR, one entry per CDR3 protein. The sample shows 450,000 to 650,000 distinct CDR3 sequences, approximately 17% of them seen only once. The sample was blood. Source of these receptors: a woman between 18 and 30 years old with Graves' ophthalmopathy.

DNA of the CDR3: TGTGCCAGCAGCTTATATGGGACGGCCGGATACACCATATATTTT. Its translation: CASSLYGTAGYTIYF. J is TRBJ1-3 and V is TRBV5-4; the D gene is possibly TRBD1 (5 bases). V was clipped by 2 bases and J by 8 bases, with 17 bases between them. This CDR3 has 15 residues. Germline values: CDR1 SGHNT, CDR2 YYREEE (reference sequence).

This chain uses TRBV30 with TRBJ1-5; the match to TRBD1 covers 7 bases. This CDR3 spans 16 amino acids. After removal of 1 base from V and 0 bases from J, the junction contained 6 bases not matched to a gene. CDR1 and CDR2 (germline): GTSNPN, SVGIG (reference sequence). In nucleotides, the CDR3 is TGTGCCTGGAGTGACGGAGGGGGCTATAGCAATCAGCCCCAGCATTTT. Translation gives CAWSDGGGYSNQPQHF.

This clonotype was seen repeatedly, ten times or more. The genes are TRBV30 and TRBJ1-2; 10 bases align to TRBD1. The CDR3 runs 13 residues. Trimming at V came to 7 bases and at J to 4 bases, leaving 6 bases not matched to a gene. Germline lookup yields CDR1 GTSNPN and CDR2 SVGIG (reference sequence). CDR3 sequence reads: CALTTGGLYGYTF. The CDR3 coding sequence is TGTGCCTTGACGACAGGGGGCCTCTATGGCTACACCTTC.

This clonotype showed up just a few times. DNA of the CDR3: TGCAGCGTTGTTCCGCGGGGGGAAGAGACCCAGTACTTC. This gives the protein CSVVPRGEETQYF. The chain uses TRBV29-1 and TRBJ2-5, with 8 bases aligning to TRBD2. Looked up from germline, CDR1 is SQVTM and CDR2 is ANQGSEA. With 4 bases clipped from V and 3 bases from J, the junction kept 4 bases outside the gene matches. The CDR3 runs to 13 residues.

This clonotype was seen many times. V and J are TRBV20-1 and TRBJ1-4; TRBD1 agrees at 8 bases. The length of the CDR3 is 15 residues. CDR1 and CDR2 (germline): DFQATT, SNEGSKA (reference sequence). V lost 5 bases and J lost 10; bases outside the gene matches: 15. The CDR3 nucleotides are TGCAGTGCTTCCAGACCTGAGATCACAGGGGGAAAACTGTTTTTT. Amino acid sequence: CSASRPEITGGKLFF.

Many counts were recorded for this clonotype. The CDR3 DNA follows: TGTGCCAGCAGCTTAGTTGCCCGGACCTACAATGAGCAGTTCTTC. Encoded protein: CASSLVARTYNEQFF. The rearrangement links TRBV11-2 to TRBJ2-1; unclear D gene. Germline-derived CDR1 and CDR2 are SGHAT and FQNNGV. V shed 1 base and J shed 2 bases, with 9 bases lying between them. CDR3 length: 15 residues. The whole variable domain, remainder taken from reference TRBV11-2 and TRBJ2-1, is EAGVAQSPRYKIIEKRQSVAFWCNPISGHATLYWYQQILGQGPKLLIQFQNNGVVDDSQLPKDRFSAERLKGVDSTLKIQPAKLEDSAVYLCASSLVARTYNEQFFGPGTRLTVL.

This clonotype occurred many times. This sequence joins TRBV28 and TRBJ2-7, with 15 positions matching TRBD2. Germline trimming cut 1 base from V and 6 bases from J; bases unmatched to any gene: 4. Germline CDR1 MDHEN, CDR2 SYDVKM. This CDR3 comprises 16 residues. CDR3 protein: CASSLLSGLAGGEQYF. CDR3 nucleotides: TGTGCCAGCAGTTTATTGTCGGGACTAGCGGGAGGCGAGCAGTACTTC.

Comment on this clonotype: This clone may be a read error of a much larger clone one base away. The chain has TRBV5-1 and TRBJ1-2, with D possibly TRBD1 on 5 matching bases. Germline CDR1 and CDR2: SGHRS and YFSETQ. The CDR3 spans 12 residues. CDR3 region: CASSLEGDGHTF. The CDR3, as DNA: TGCGCCAGCAGCTTGGAAGGGGATGGCCACACCTTC. The full variable domain, in which reference TRBV5-1 and TRBJ1-2 provide the parts outside the CDR3, is KAGVTQTPRYLIKTRGQQVTLSCSPISGHRSVSWYQQTPGQGLQFLFEYFSETQRNKGNFPGRFSGRQFSNSRSEMNVSTLELGDSALYLCASSLEGDGHTFGSGTRLTVV.

This clonotype was seen many times. V and J are TRBV5-1 and TRBJ1-1, with a tentative D call TRBD1 (6 bases). The V end was cut by 2 bases, the J end by 0 bases, with 11 bases between. This CDR3 has 15 residues. CDR1 is SGHRS and CDR2 is YFSETQ in the germline V gene. CDR3: CASSFRGGMNTEAFF. CDR3 DNA sequence: TGCGCCAGCAGCTTTCGTGGGGGCATGAACACTGAAGCTTTCTTT. Full variable domain (missing parts from reference TRBV5-1 and TRBJ1-1): KAGVTQTPRYLIKTRGQQVTLSCSPISGHRSVSWYQQTPGQGLQFLFEYFSETQRNKGNFPGRFSGRQFSNSRSEMNVSTLELGDSALYLCASSFRGGMNTEAFFGQGTRLTVV.

The sample holds a few counts of this clonotype. The rearrangement links TRBV28 to TRBJ2-2; weak D call: TRBD1 (5 bases). Germline V gene sequence: CDR1 MDHEN, CDR2 SYDVKM. The CDR3 covers 13 residues. The ends were cut back, 7 bases at V and 5 bases at J, with 11 bases in the middle. The CDR3, as DNA: TGTGCCAGCACGGATCCAGGGACCGGGGAGCTGTTTTTT. It is translated as CASTDPGTGELFF.